The 12 T cell receptor beta chains below were found in one sample sequenced in a study of cytomegalovirus exposure and HLA in healthy donors. PCR amplification relied on 60 Vbeta primers (plus 13 Jbeta primers). The assay was immunoSEQ multiplex PCR, and TCRdb's table has in-frame clones only and misses some. The sample yields about 140,000 clones, roughly 78% seen once. The sequencing input was PBMCs. These receptors were collected from a man aged 25 to 45 in good health and CMV-seronegative.

The rearrangement joins TRBV28 to TRBJ2-2; 7 nucleotides agree with TRBD1. CDR3 size: 16 residues. Trimming at V came to 2 bases and at J to 2 bases, leaving 5 bases not matched to a gene. CDR1 and CDR2 (germline): MDHEN, SYDVKM. The CDR3 sequence is CASSLIGGANTGELFF. The DNA of the CDR3 is TGTGCCAGCAGTTTAATAGGGGGCGCAAACACCGGGGAGCTGTTTTTT.

V usage is TRBV5-8 and J usage is TRBJ2-5; 7 nucleotides line up with TRBD1. The CDR3 is made up of 14 amino acids. CDR1 and CDR2 (germline): SGHTS, YDEGEE. V lost 7 bases and J lost 5; bases outside the gene matches: 11. The chain's CDR3 is CASGQTGSPETQYF. For the CDR3, the DNA is TGTGCCAGCGGCCAGACAGGGTCCCCTGAGACCCAGTACTTC. The variable domain in full, with the rest retrieved from reference TRBV5-8 and TRBJ2-5, is EAGVTQSPTHLIKTRGQQATLRCSPISGHTSVYWYQQALGLGLQFLLWYDEGEERNRGNFPPRFSGRQFPNYSSELNVNALELEDSALYLCASGQTGSPETQYFGPGTRLLVL.

The rearrangement joins TRBV6-5 to TRBJ1-1; 12 bases fit TRBD1. Germline lookup yields CDR1 MNHEY and CDR2 SVGAGI. The J segment lost 4 bases and the V segment lost 6 bases, leaving 6 bases of the junction unmatched. This CDR3 is built from 15 residues. In DNA, the CDR3 is TGTGCCAGCAGCGGGACAGGGGGCGAAGTCACTGAAGCTTTCTTT. Translating gives CASSGTGGEVTEAFF.

This clone showed up just once. This chain uses TRBV10-1 with TRBJ2-5; D not resolved. V was cut by 0 bases and J by 2 bases, with 7 bases left in between. This CDR3 is 14 amino acids long. Per the germline V gene, CDR1 is WNHNN and CDR2 is SYGVQD (reference sequence). The CDR3 spells CASSESPRQETQYF. CDR3 coding DNA: TGCGCCAGCAGTGAGTCCCCCAGGCAAGAGACCCAGTACTTC.

The chain joins TRBV19 to TRBJ1-4; D remains unclear. The CDR3 sequence is 15 residues long. V lost 7 bases to trimming and J lost 0 bases, with 12 bases between them. In germline, CDR1 is LNHDA, CDR2 SQIVND (reference sequence). CDR3 nucleotides: TGTGCCAGTAACCCGGGAAAGACAACTAATGAAAAACTGTTTTTT. Protein sequence: CASNPGKTTNEKLFF.

The chain links TRBV19 to TRBJ1-5; weak D call: TRBD1 (5 bases). The germline V gene encodes CDR1 LNHDA and CDR2 SQIVND (reference sequence). This CDR3 has 13 amino acids. Trimming cost V 5 bases and J 4 bases, with 9 bases left between them. In nucleotides, the CDR3 is TGTGCCAGTAGTGGGGGGTCGAATCAGCCCCAGCATTTT. Translating gives CASSGGSNQPQHF. Full variable domain (remainder filled in from reference TRBV19 and TRBJ1-5): DGGITQSPKYLFRKEGQNVTLSCEQNLNHDAMYWYRQDPGQGLRLIYYSQIVNDFQKGDIAEGYSVSREKKESFPLTVTSAQKNPTAFYLCASSGGSNQPQHFGDGTRLSIL.

The genes are TRBV18 and TRBJ1-4; 7 nucleotides agree with TRBD1. From germline, CDR1 is KGHSH and CDR2 LQKENI. Unmatched junction bases numbered 7, after V lost 2 bases and J lost 7 bases. The CDR3 extends over 15 amino acids. This CDR3 reads CASSPSGTAAEKLFF. The CDR3 coding sequence is TGTGCCAGCTCACCATCAGGGACAGCTGCTGAAAAACTGTTTTTT.

This chain connects TRBV5-1 to TRBJ2-5, with 7 bases lining up with TRBD1. With 0 bases clipped from V and 5 bases from J, the junction kept 7 bases outside the gene matches. The CDR3 runs 15 residues. Germline lookup yields CDR1 SGHRS and CDR2 YFSETQ. This chain's CDR3 is CASSLATGNLETQYF. In DNA, the CDR3 is TGCGCCAGCAGCTTGGCGACAGGGAATCTGGAGACCCAGTACTTC.

Note on this clone: Relative to the germline gene, one junction end is altered; a read error may explain this. The chain's CDR3 is CAISARGSGTENEQFF. For the CDR3, the DNA is TGTGCCATCAGTGCCCGCGGGAGCGGGACTGAGAATGAGCAGTTCTTC. The V and J genes are TRBV6-1 and TRBJ2-1; TRBD2 aligns across 7 bases. The CDR3 loop spans 16 amino acids. Germline V lookup: CDR1 MNHNS, CDR2 SASEGT.

The gene calls are TRBV15 and TRBJ2-5; 8 bases map to TRBD1. V lost 4 bases to trimming and J lost 2 bases; unmatched junction nucleotides: 6. There are 15 residues in the CDR3. In germline, CDR1 is LNHNV, CDR2 YYDKDF (reference sequence). The DNA of the CDR3 is TGTGCCACCAGCAAACCAGGGGGCTTACAAGAGACCCAGTACTTC. It translates to CATSKPGGLQETQYF. Full variable domain (outside the CDR3, taken from reference TRBV15 and TRBJ2-5): DAMVIQNPRYQVTQFGKPVTLSCSQTLNHNVMYWYQQKSSQAPKLLFHYYDKDFNNEADTPDNFQSRRPNTSFCFLDIRSPGLGDTAMYLCATSKPGGLQETQYFGPGTRLLVL.

The CDR3 nucleotides are TGTGCCAGCAGCCCCTTTCTGGACAGGGGGCTGTTCTTC. It specifies CASSPFLDRGLFF. This chain uses TRBV16 with TRBJ2-1, with 11 bases identical to TRBD1. Germline values: CDR1 KGHSY, CDR2 FQNENV. This CDR3 is built from 13 residues. V lost 4 bases to trimming and J lost 15 bases; unmatched junction nucleotides: 8.

The chain has TRBV6-5 and TRBJ2-7, with TRBD1 identical over 7 bases. The CDR3 consists of 14 residues. CDR1 MNHEY and CDR2 SVGAGI come from the germline V gene. V was pared by 0 bases and J by 2 bases, with 1 base of the junction left unmatched. Written as DNA, the CDR3 is TGTGCCAGCAGTTACTCGACAGGGACCTACGAGCAGTACTTC. This codes for CASSYSTGTYEQYF.